What follows is one T cell receptor (beta chain) and its context. This CDR3 spans 16 amino acids. Trimming took off 5 bases at V and 1 base at J, with 17 bases between the two ends. Germline CDR1 reads KGHSH; CDR2 reads LQKENI. These data are taken from a study of blood T cell repertoires in COVID-19. Assay: immunoSEQ multiplex PCR; the TCRdb copy retains only in-frame clones and omits some. The data show about 150,000 clones, 76% seen once. The clonotype was recovered from a woman older than 75 with acute or convalescent COVID-19. V usage is TRBV18 and J usage is TRBJ1-1; D is perhaps TRBD1 (6 bases). The sequencing input was peripheral blood. The CDR3 DNA is TGTGCCAGCTCAGGAGGAACCGGGACAACGAACACTGAAGCTTTCTTT. Translation gives CASSGGTGTTNTEAFF.